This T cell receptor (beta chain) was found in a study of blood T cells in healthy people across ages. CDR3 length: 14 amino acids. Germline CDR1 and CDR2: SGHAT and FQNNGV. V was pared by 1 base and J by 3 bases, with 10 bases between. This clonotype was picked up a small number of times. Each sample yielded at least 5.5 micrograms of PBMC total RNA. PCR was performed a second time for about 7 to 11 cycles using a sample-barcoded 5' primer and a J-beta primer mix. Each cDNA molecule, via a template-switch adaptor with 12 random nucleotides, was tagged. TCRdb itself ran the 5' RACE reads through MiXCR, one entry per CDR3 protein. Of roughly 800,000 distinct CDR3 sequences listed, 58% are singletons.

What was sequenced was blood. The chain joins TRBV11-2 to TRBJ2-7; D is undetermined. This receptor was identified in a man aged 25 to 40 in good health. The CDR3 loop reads CASSLAGKSYEQYF. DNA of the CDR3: TGTGCCAGCAGCTTAGCAGGCAAAAGCTACGAGCAGTACTTC.